One and the same sample provided the 23 T cell receptor beta chains below, sequenced in a study of regulatory T cells in long-lasting Graves disease. Time point specified: persistent/refractory GD, antithyroid drugs over 5 years with positive TRAb. Preparation of the TCR library used RNA extracted from PBMCs. Relying on iRepertoire HTBI primers and Arm-PCR of CDR3 regions, the team built TCR beta libraries. Each CDR3 protein gets one entry after TCRdb re-called the multiplex PCR reads with MiXCR. The profile shows around 340,000 distinct CDR3 sequences, about 20% of them singletons. Sample: peripheral blood mononuclear cells (PBMCs), taken when the disease was refractory, from a patient treated with antithyroid drugs. The receptors come from a female donor with Graves disease.

This clonotype has a count of ten or more. The V gene is TRBV20-1, the J gene TRBJ2-2; 11 positions match TRBD2. The CDR3 is made up of 18 amino acids. J was trimmed by 7 bases and V by 3 bases; bases with no gene match: 16. The germline V gene has CDR1 DFQATT and CDR2 SNEGSKA (reference sequence). CDR3 nucleotides: TGCAGTGCTAGGATTCCTAGCGGGAGGCCGCGGTCCCACGGGGAGCTGTTTTTT. Protein: CSARIPSGRPRSHGELFF.

This chain connects TRBV10-3 to TRBJ1-5; 9 nucleotides agree with TRBD1. After removal of 0 bases from V and 4 bases from J, the junction contained 13 bases not matched to a gene. Per the germline V gene, CDR1 is ENHRY and CDR2 is SYGVKD. The CDR3 contains 19 residues. The CDR3 protein is CAISESDYTGGGGNQPQHF. In nucleotides, the CDR3 is TGTGCCATCAGTGAGTCGGATTATACAGGGGGCGGGGGGAATCAGCCCCAGCATTTT.

This clonotype was detected only a few times. This rearrangement joins TRBV20-1 to TRBJ2-5; D might be TRBD1 (6 bases). The CDR3 sequence is 13 residues long. V lost 3 bases to trimming and J lost 2 bases, with 10 bases between them. Germline V gene data show CDR1 as DFQATT and CDR2 as SNEGSKA (reference sequence). CDR3 loop: CSASPGQQETQYF. In nucleotides, the CDR3 is TGCAGTGCTAGCCCCGGACAGCAAGAGACCCAGTACTTC.

This clonotype appeared many times. This rearrangement joins TRBV6-1 to TRBJ2-7, with TRBD1 matching 7 bases. Per the germline V gene, CDR1 is MNHNS and CDR2 is SASEGT. Trimming cost V 3 bases and J 2 bases; bases outside gene matches: 7. The CDR3 spans 15 residues. DNA for the CDR3: TGTGCCAGCAGTGACCCCGGGACAGTCACCTACGAGCAGTACTTC. Protein: CASSDPGTVTYEQYF.

This chain joins TRBV20-1 and TRBJ2-3; D is undetermined. The CDR3 runs to 13 residues. V lost 6 bases and J lost 0, with 10 bases in between. The germline V gene encodes CDR1 DFQATT and CDR2 SNEGSKA (reference sequence). CDR3 DNA sequence: TGCAGTGCCTTACACACTAGCACAGATACGCAGTATTTT. Translation gives CSALHTSTDTQYF.

In its sample, this clonotype was seen many times. The genes are TRBV28 and TRBJ1-2; possible D gene TRBD1, 5 bases. Trimming removed 2 bases at V and 10 bases at J, with 20 bases between. CDR3 size: 15 residues. CDR1 and CDR2 (germline): MDHEN, SYDVKM. The CDR3 nucleotides are TGTGCCAGCAGTTTACCCAGGGAGAGTTTTGGCGTCTACACCTTC. Translating it yields CASSLPRESFGVYTF.

This chain connects TRBV18 to TRBJ1-6; D ambiguous. The CDR3 covers 15 residues. Trimming left V 3 bases short and J 3 bases short, with 9 bases between. The germline V gene encodes CDR1 KGHSH and CDR2 LQKENI. In nucleotides, the CDR3 is TGTGCCAGCTCACCTCAGGTGCGCTATAATTCACCCCTCCACTTT. It codes for CASSPQVRYNSPLHF.

The chain joins TRBV5-1 to TRBJ2-5, with D perhaps matching TRBD2 (6 bases). With 0 bases removed from V and 2 bases from J, the gap between germline ends came to 11 bases. The CDR3 totals 15 residues. The germline V gene has CDR1 SGHRS and CDR2 YFSETQ. CDR3 sequence reads: CASSLVGGRQETQYF. For the CDR3, the DNA is TGCGCCAGCAGCTTGGTCGGGGGAAGGCAAGAGACCCAGTACTTC. The full variable domain, its missing parts supplied by reference TRBV5-1 and TRBJ2-5, is KAGVTQTPRYLIKTRGQQVTLSCSPISGHRSVSWYQQTPGQGLQFLFEYFSETQRNKGNFPGRFSGRQFSNSRSEMNVSTLELGDSALYLCASSLVGGRQETQYFGPGTRLLVL.

The chain joins TRBV9 to TRBJ1-1; D remains unclear. The CDR3 runs 15 residues. Germline CDR1 reads SGDLS; CDR2 reads YYNGEE. The V end lost 2 bases, the J end lost 0 bases, and 11 bases lay between the germline ends. The DNA of the CDR3 is TGTGCCAGCAGCGTCGACCTATACATGAACACTGAAGCTTTCTTT. Its protein is CASSVDLYMNTEAFF.

This rearrangement joins TRBV6-2 or TRBV6-3 to TRBJ2-5, with TRBD1 as a possible D gene (7 bases). V lost 6 bases to trimming and J lost 4 bases, with 15 bases between them. The CDR3 contains 14 residues. Germline values: CDR1 MNHEY, CDR2 SVGEGT. CDR3 DNA sequence: TGTGCCAGCAGACCGACAGGGCGGGGAGAGACCCAGTACTTC. Translating it yields CASRPTGRGETQYF.

This clonotype was counted at least ten times. This chain uses TRBV29-1 with TRBJ1-2; D not certain. CDR1 SQVTM and CDR2 ANQGSEA come from the germline V gene. Trimming removed 3 bases at V and 2 bases at J, with 10 bases between. The CDR3 sequence is 13 residues long. The CDR3 spells CSVESDANYGYTF. In nucleotides, the CDR3 is TGCAGCGTTGAGTCTGACGCGAACTATGGCTACACCTTC.

This clonotype was found many times. The chain links TRBV28 to TRBJ1-1; D is unresolved. The CDR3 totals 17 residues. Germline V gene lookup returns CDR1 MDHEN and CDR2 SYDVKM. The ends were cut back, 4 bases at V and 0 bases at J, with 18 bases in the middle. The CDR3 region is CASSSALIRSLNTEAFF. The CDR3, as DNA: TGTGCCAGCAGTTCCGCCTTAATCAGGTCGTTGAACACTGAAGCTTTCTTT.

The V gene is TRBV27, the J gene TRBJ2-2; D gene unclear. Trimming stripped 4 bases from V and 4 bases from J, with 10 bases between. The CDR3 is 14 residues long. CDR1 and CDR2 from the germline V gene are MNHEY and SMNVEV (reference sequence). The CDR3 protein is CASSSAGPTGELFF. The CDR3 bases are TGTGCCAGCAGTTCTGCAGGACCCACCGGGGAGCTGTTTTTT.

Many counts were recorded for this clonotype. J is TRBJ1-1 and V is TRBV7-9; D not resolved. V gave up 5 bases and J gave up 9 bases, with 19 bases separating them. Germline CDR1 reads SEHNR; CDR2 reads FQNEAQ (reference sequence). The CDR3 runs 14 residues. In nucleotides, the CDR3 is TGTGCCAGCAGCCCTGGAGTCGAGGCTCCCCAAGCTTTCTTT. Protein sequence: CASSPGVEAPQAFF.

This clonotype came up a few times. CDR3 loop: CASSLTDRGTGQPQHF. The CDR3, as DNA: TGCGCCAGCAGCTTGACCGACAGGGGAACGGGTCAGCCCCAGCATTTT. The chain combines TRBV5-1 with TRBJ1-5, with TRBD1 matching over 8 bases. Per the germline V gene, CDR1 is SGHRS and CDR2 is YFSETQ. The trim removed 1 base at V and 6 bases at J, leaving 9 bases unmatched. There are 16 residues in the CDR3.

This clonotype was counted ten times or more. This chain links TRBV11-2 with TRBJ2-7, with D hard to call. Between the trimmed V and J ends, which lost 0 bases and 5 bases, there was a span of 11 bases. The CDR3 covers 14 residues. Germline assignment: CDR1 SGHAT and CDR2 FQNNGV. The CDR3 loop is CASSLEGMLDEQYF. The CDR3 nucleotides are TGTGCCAGCAGCTTAGAGGGGATGTTGGACGAGCAGTACTTC.

In regard to this clonotype: This may arise from a read error, as a much more abundant clone is one base away. The gene calls are TRBV6-2 or TRBV6-3 and TRBJ1-2; D unresolved. There are 15 residues in the CDR3. Germline V gene data show CDR1 as MNHEY and CDR2 as SVGEGT. Trimming shortened V by 7 bases and J by 6 bases, and 21 bases separated the two germline ends. The DNA of the CDR3 is TGTGCCAGCACGTTAACGGGTAGAGATTACAATGGCTACACCTTC. Translation gives CASTLTGRDYNGYTF.

Remarks on this clonotype: A read error may explain this, as a much larger clone is one base away. This rearrangement joins TRBV11-1 to TRBJ1-5; possibly TRBD1 for D (6 bases). The germline V gene has CDR1 SGHAT and CDR2 FQDESV (reference sequence). CDR3 length equals 13 residues. Here the CDR3 reads CACSRDRIQPQHF. The CDR3, as DNA: TGTGCCTGCAGCAGAGACAGGATTCAGCCCCAGCATTTT. Complete variable domain (other parts from reference TRBV11-1 and TRBJ1-5): EAEVAQSPRYKITEKSQAVAFWCDPISGHATLYWYRQILGQGPELLVQFQDESVVDDSQLPKDRFSAERLKGVDSTLKIQPAELGDSAMYLCACSRDRIQPQHFGDGTRLSIL.

This clonotype came up a few times. The chain recombines TRBV7-2 with TRBJ2-2; 7 bases are a match to TRBD2. The CDR3 loop spans 15 amino acids. V was pared by 4 bases and J by 6 bases, with 8 bases of the junction left unmatched. Germline lookup yields CDR1 SGHTA and CDR2 FQGNSA. The CDR3 loop is CASSSRDYISGELFF. For the CDR3, the DNA is TGTGCCAGCAGCTCCCGGGACTACATATCCGGGGAGCTGTTTTTT.

This clonotype was picked up many times. V gene TRBV6-1 combines with J gene TRBJ1-1; weak D call: TRBD1 (6 bases). The CDR3 runs to 15 residues. Germline CDR1 is MNHNS and CDR2 is SASEGT. V dropped 5 bases and J dropped 0 bases, with 13 bases sitting between them. The CDR3 region is CASSLLSGVNTEAFF. The CDR3 DNA reads as TGTGCCAGCAGTCTACTATCAGGGGTGAACACTGAAGCTTTCTTT.

This clonotype was seen more than once but under ten times. The chain carries TRBV24-1 and TRBJ2-5; 8 positions agree with TRBD2. Germline-derived CDR1 and CDR2 are KGHDR and SFDVKD. The CDR3 is made up of 15 amino acids. J gave up 6 bases and V 4 bases, and 9 bases lay outside the gene matches. CDR3 sequence (DNA): TGTGCCACCAGTGACGCCGCGGGGGGCAGGCAGACCCAGTACTTC. Translation gives CATSDAAGGRQTQYF.

In nucleotides, the CDR3 is TGCAGCGTTGAGTTACAGGGGGCCGGGTACGAGCAGTACTTC. Residues: CSVELQGAGYEQYF. The chain combines TRBV29-1 with TRBJ2-7; TRBD1 agrees at 9 bases. CDR3 size: 14 residues. With 3 bases clipped from V and 4 bases from J, the junction kept 7 bases outside the gene matches. Per germline, CDR1 SQVTM and CDR2 ANQGSEA.

The J gene is TRBJ2-5, the V gene TRBV24-1; possibly TRBD2 for D (5 bases). CDR1 KGHDR and CDR2 SFDVKD come from the germline V gene. This CDR3 region has 19 residues. The V end lost 5 bases, the J end lost 5 bases, and 29 bases lay between the germline ends. In DNA, the CDR3 is TGTGCCACCAGTGTTACCTCTGTAGCCCCGGGGTCCCATATCGAGACCCAGTACTTC. Protein sequence: CATSVTSVAPGSHIETQYF.